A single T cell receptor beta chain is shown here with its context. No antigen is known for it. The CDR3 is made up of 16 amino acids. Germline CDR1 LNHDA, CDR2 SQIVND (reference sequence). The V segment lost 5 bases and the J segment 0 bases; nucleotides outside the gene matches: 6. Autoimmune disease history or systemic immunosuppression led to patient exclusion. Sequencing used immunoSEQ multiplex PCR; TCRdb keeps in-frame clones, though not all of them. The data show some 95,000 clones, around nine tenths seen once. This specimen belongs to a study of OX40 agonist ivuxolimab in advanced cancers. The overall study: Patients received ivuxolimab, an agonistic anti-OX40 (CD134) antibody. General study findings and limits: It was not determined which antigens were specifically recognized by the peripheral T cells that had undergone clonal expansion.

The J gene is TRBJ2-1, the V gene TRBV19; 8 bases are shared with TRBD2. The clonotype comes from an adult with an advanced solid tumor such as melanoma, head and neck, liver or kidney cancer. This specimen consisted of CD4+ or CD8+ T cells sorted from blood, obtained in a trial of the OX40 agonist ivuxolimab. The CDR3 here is CASSSQTSASYNEQFF. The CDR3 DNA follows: TGTGCCAGTAGTTCTCAGACTAGCGCCTCCTACAATGAGCAGTTCTTC.